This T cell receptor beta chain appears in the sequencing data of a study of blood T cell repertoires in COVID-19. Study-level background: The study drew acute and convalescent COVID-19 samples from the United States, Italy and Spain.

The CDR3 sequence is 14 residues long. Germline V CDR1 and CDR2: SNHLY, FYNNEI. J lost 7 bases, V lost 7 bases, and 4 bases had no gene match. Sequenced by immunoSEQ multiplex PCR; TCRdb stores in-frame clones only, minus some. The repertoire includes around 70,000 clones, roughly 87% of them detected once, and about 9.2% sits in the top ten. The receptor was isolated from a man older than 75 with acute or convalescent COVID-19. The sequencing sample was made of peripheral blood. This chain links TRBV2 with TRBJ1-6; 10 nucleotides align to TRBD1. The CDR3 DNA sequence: TGTGCCAGCATCTCGGACAGGGGGAATTCACCCCTCCACTTT. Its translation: CASISDRGNSPLHF.